This is a list of T cell receptor beta chains from one sample in a study of blood T cell repertoires in COVID-19. Here immunoSEQ multiplex PCR was the method, and the copy in TCRdb shows in-frame clones only, minus some. The table lists about 50,000 clones, roughly nine tenths of them singletons, with approximately 3.1% in the top ten. Sequencing was performed on PBMCs or T cells enriched from blood (not recorded which). These receptors were collected from a woman aged 50 to 60 who had recovered from COVID-19. Each CDR3 is given with its conserved first and last residue. The D gene is left open where the match is weak. Some rows have no size entry. The others give once, few or many, or a class for an expanded clone.

V	D	size	J	CDR3	DNA
TRBV6-6	NA	few	TRBJ1-1	CASSHEMRPTAANTEAFF	TGTGCCAGCAGTCACGAGATGCGGCCGACAGCCGCGAACACTGAAGCTTTCTTT
TRBV6-1	NA	few	TRBJ1-5	CASSEGYWGGTSNQPQHF	TGTGCCAGCAGTGAAGGCTACTGGGGGGGGACAAGCAATCAGCCCCAGCATTTT
TRBV10-2	TRBD1	NA	TRBJ2-7	CASSELTGAAYEQYF	TGCGCCAGCAGTGAGTTGACAGGGGCGGCCTACGAGCAGTACTTC
TRBV9	NA	NA	TRBJ2-5	CASSVGSSQETQYF	TGTGCCAGCAGCGTAGGGTCCAGCCAAGAGACCCAGTACTTC
TRBV7-2	TRBD1	once	TRBJ1-2	CASSVRQGAGDGYTF	TGTGCCAGCAGCGTGCGACAGGGGGCGGGAGATGGCTACACCTTC
TRBV28	NA	NA	TRBJ2-5	CASSLVFGAGETQYF	TGTGCCAGCAGTTTAGTCTTTGGGGCAGGAGAGACCCAGTACTTC
TRBV3-1/TRBV3-2	TRBD2	NA	TRBJ2-3	CASSQDWGSGRGSDTQYF	TGTGCCAGCAGCCAAGATTGGGGTAGCGGGAGGGGTTCAGATACGCAGTATTTT
TRBV12-3/TRBV12-4	TRBD2	NA	TRBJ2-7	CASSSGGDEQYF	TGTGCCAGCAGTTCGGGAGGGGACGAGCAGTACTTC
TRBV24-1	NA	NA	TRBJ2-2	CATSDSPGSGELFF	TGTGCCACCAGTGATTCCCCGGGGTCCGGGGAGCTGTTTTTT
TRBV5-4	TRBD2	NA	TRBJ2-1	CASSPWTSGDNEQFF	TGTGCCAGCAGCCCCTGGACTAGTGGCGACAATGAGCAGTTCTTC
TRBV7-9	NA	NA	TRBJ2-7	CASSSRLGGLSYEQYF	TGTGCCAGCAGCTCCAGATTGGGGGGTCTATCCTACGAGCAGTACTTC
TRBV6-5	NA	NA	TRBJ2-7	CASRREVGGYEQYF	TGTGCCAGCAGGCGCGAGGTGGGGGGCTACGAGCAGTACTTC
TRBV3-1/TRBV3-2	NA	NA	TRBJ1-2	CASSQGRNRVYGYTF	TGTGCCAGCAGCCAAGGACGGAACAGGGTCTATGGCTACACCTTC
TRBV5-4	NA	NA	TRBJ2-5	CASSLGEETQYF	TGTGCCAGCAGCTTGGGAGAAGAGACCCAGTACTTC
TRBV15	NA	NA	TRBJ1-5	CATSRGPGVTLNQPQHF	TGTGCCACCAGCAGAGGGCCAGGGGTTACTCTAAATCAGCCCCAGCATTTT
TRBV7-8	NA	NA	TRBJ2-7	CASSLPQGAPYEQYF	TGTGCCAGCAGCCTCCCACAAGGAGCTCCCTACGAGCAGTACTTC
TRBV27	TRBD1	NA	TRBJ2-7	CASSLTGQSTPFF	TGTGCCAGCAGTTTGACGGGACAGTCCACCCCTTTTTTC
TRBV5-1	TRBD2	few	TRBJ2-2	CASSLATSGRTGELFF	TGCGCCAGCAGCTTGGCCACTAGCGGGAGGACCGGGGAGCTGTTTTTT
TRBV19	TRBD1	NA	TRBJ2-7	CASSSGQGDHEQYF	TGTGCCAGTAGTTCGGGACAGGGGGACCACGAGCAGTACTTC
TRBV10-3	NA	NA	TRBJ1-1	CAARTDMNTEAFF	TGTGCCGCAAGGACAGATATGAACACTGAAGCTTTCTTT
TRBV3-1/TRBV3-2	NA	NA	TRBJ2-7	CASSQDPGVYEQYF	TGTGCCAGCAGCCAAGATCCCGGGGTATACGAGCAGTACTTC
TRBV14	NA	NA	TRBJ2-3	CASSQMRGSGTDTQYF	TGTGCCAGCAGCCAGATGAGGGGGTCGGGCACAGATACGCAGTATTTT
TRBV6-5	TRBD2	NA	TRBJ2-3	CASRVGGASDTQYF	TGTGCCAGCAGAGTCGGGGGGGCCTCAGATACGCAGTATTTT
TRBV4-3	TRBD2	NA	TRBJ2-3	CASSRGTSGRSNTQYF	TGCGCCAGCAGCCGAGGGACTAGCGGGAGGTCTAATACGCAGTATTTT
TRBV27	NA	NA	TRBJ2-5	CASRLTGGETQYF	TGTGCCAGCCGCCTTACCGGAGGAGAGACCCAGTACTTC
TRBV27	NA	NA	TRBJ2-3	CASSLYTDTQYF	TGTGCCAGCAGTCTCTACACAGATACGCAGTATTTT
TRBV7-3	TRBD2	NA	TRBJ2-3	CASSLSGGLTDTQYF	TGTGCCAGCAGCTTAAGCGGGGGGCTCACAGATACGCAGTATTTT
TRBV2	NA	once	TRBJ2-5	CASSGLGGSFETQYF	TGTGCCAGCAGTGGGCTGGGGGGTTCGTTCGAAACCCAGTACTTC
TRBV5-4	TRBD1	NA	TRBJ2-1	CASSLQGALHNEQFF	TGTGCCAGCAGCTTGCAGGGGGCCCTCCACAATGAGCAGTTCTTC
TRBV5-4	TRBD1	NA	TRBJ2-5	CASSLVSGGQETQYF	TGTGCCAGCAGCTTGGTGTCAGGGGGACAAGAGACCCAGTACTTC
TRBV18	TRBD1	NA	TRBJ1-1	CASSPRTGDITEAFF	TGTGCCAGCTCACCACGGACAGGGGACATCACTGAAGCTTTCTTT
TRBV5-4	NA	NA	TRBJ2-7	CASSPGGAGLFYEQYF	TGTGCCAGCAGCCCTGGGGGGGCAGGGCTATTCTACGAGCAGTACTTC
TRBV28	NA	NA	TRBJ1-4	CASSLATVGEKLFF	TGTGCCAGCAGTTTAGCGACAGTTGGCGAAAAACTGTTTTTT
TRBV6-5	NA	few	TRBJ1-3	CASSYSPGNTIYF	TGTGCCAGCAGTTACTCCCCGGGAAACACCATATATTTT
TRBV6-5	NA	NA	TRBJ1-2	CAAGGGSSNNYGYTF	TGTGCCGCAGGAGGTGGGAGTTCGAATAACTATGGCTACACCTTC
TRBV3-1/TRBV3-2	TRBD1	NA	TRBJ2-1	CASSQDEGGSKAEQFF	TGTGCCAGCAGCCAAGATGAAGGGGGCAGTAAGGCTGAGCAGTTCTTC
TRBV28	NA	NA	TRBJ1-2	CASSLASAVKSGGYTF	TGTGCCAGCAGTTTAGCGTCAGCCGTTAAGTCGGGTGGCTACACCTTC
TRBV7-2	TRBD1	NA	TRBJ1-5	CASSADRAGNQPQHF	TGTGCCAGCAGCGCCGACAGGGCGGGCAATCAGCCCCAGCATTTT
TRBV7-2	TRBD1	once	TRBJ1-2	CASSFFGTGQDGYTF	TGTGCCAGCAGCTTCTTCGGTACCGGACAGGATGGCTACACCTTC
TRBV13	NA	few	TRBJ1-4	CASSLQEAGEKLFF	TGTGCCAGCAGCTTACAGGAGGCCGGGGAAAAACTGTTTTTT
TRBV9	TRBD1	NA	TRBJ2-7	CASSVGTAVSYEQYF	TGTGCCAGCAGCGTTGGGACAGCGGTATCCTACGAGCAGTACTTC
TRBV11-1	TRBD2	NA	TRBJ2-1	CASSLRTRSYNEQFF	TGTGCCAGCAGCCTCAGGACTAGATCCTACAATGAGCAGTTCTTC
TRBV10-3	NA	NA	TRBJ1-1	CAISGREGNTEAFF	TGTGCCATCAGTGGGAGGGAGGGAAACACTGAAGCTTTCTTT
TRBV7-6	TRBD1	NA	TRBJ2-1	CASSRTGDNEQFF	TGTGCCAGCAGCAGAACAGGGGACAATGAGCAGTTCTTC
TRBV30	NA	NA	TRBJ1-5	CAWSPDTDQPQHF	TGTGCCTGGAGCCCGGACACAGATCAGCCCCAGCATTTT
TRBV3-1/TRBV3-2	NA	NA	TRBJ2-7	CASSQTETIEQYF	TGTGCCAGCAGCCAAACAGAAACAATTGAGCAGTACTTC
TRBV7-2	TRBD2	NA	TRBJ2-1	CASSSTRGSGRAKNEQFF	TGTGCCAGCAGCTCGACTAGGGGGAGCGGGAGGGCCAAGAATGAGCAGTTCTTC
TRBV2	NA	NA	TRBJ1-5	CASSDSYSNQPQHF	TGTGCCAGCAGTGACAGTTATAGCAATCAGCCCCAGCATTTT
TRBV28	NA	once	TRBJ1-1	CASSPLGGWYTEAFF	TGTGCCAGCAGTCCACTAGGGGGTTGGTACACTGAAGCTTTCTTT
TRBV19	TRBD1	NA	TRBJ2-4	CASSPPTGNVGNIQYF	TGTGCCAGTAGTCCCCCGACAGGGAATGTAGGAAACATTCAGTACTTC
TRBV6-5	TRBD1	NA	TRBJ1-1	CASSRQGVPEAFF	TGTGCCAGCAGTCGACAGGGGGTCCCGGAGGCTTTCTTT
TRBV7-2	TRBD2	NA	TRBJ2-3	CASSLGLAGGTTDTQYF	TGTGCCAGCAGCTTAGGGCTAGCGGGAGGGACCACAGATACGCAGTATTTT